These T cell receptor beta chains were read from a single sample in a study of blood T cell repertoires in COVID-19. The repertoire was sequenced with immunoSEQ multiplex PCR; TCRdb's copy has only in-frame clones and lacks some. The sample includes tens of thousands of clones, 75% to 90% of them seen just once. Specimen: peripheral blood. These receptors were taken from an elderly woman with acute or convalescent COVID-19. The CDR3 runs from the conserved cysteine through the conserved F or W. A D gene is named only where the DNA matches it firmly. Expanded clones get a size class; other rows say once, few or many, or leave the size out.

v_call	j_call	clone_size	d_call	cdr3_aa	cdr3_nt
TRBV2	TRBJ1-1	once	TRBD1	CASRYRGGTEAFF	TGTGCCAGCAGGTACAGGGGGGGCACTGAAGCTTTCTTT
TRBV27	TRBJ1-6	.	TRBD1	CASSSLDRGGNSPLHF	TGTGCCAGCAGTTCTCTGGACAGGGGAGGTAATTCACCCCTCCACTTT
TRBV19	TRBJ2-4	few	.	CASSIEGIPWTF	TGTGCCAGTAGTATAGAGGGCATCCCCTGGACTTTT
TRBV24-1	TRBJ2-3	.	TRBD1	CATSAGQGARTDTQYF	TGTGCCACCAGTGCGGGACAGGGGGCAAGGACAGATACGCAGTATTTT
TRBV3-1/TRBV3-2	TRBJ1-6	few	.	CASSQPQVRQAGRSPLHF	TGTGCCAGCAGCCAACCCCAAGTCAGACAGGCCGGACGTTCACCCCTCCACTTT
TRBV24-1	TRBJ1-2	.	TRBD1	CATSVDREYGYTF	TGTGCCACCAGTGTCGACAGGGAATATGGCTACACCTTC
TRBV4-1	TRBJ1-1	.	TRBD1	CASSQKKGTGEGAEAFF	TGCGCCAGCAGCCAAAAAAAAGGGACAGGGGAGGGAGCTGAAGCTTTCTTT
TRBV7-9	TRBJ2-3	.	TRBD1	CASSLGTGGRSADTQYF	TGTGCCAGCAGCCTTGGGACAGGGGGTCGTTCAGCAGATACGCAGTATTTT
TRBV5-4	TRBJ2-2	.	TRBD2	CASSWGLAGGSNTGELFF	TGTGCCAGCAGCTGGGGACTAGCGGGGGGCTCGAACACCGGGGAGCTGTTTTTT
TRBV19	TRBJ2-7	.	TRBD1	CASSTGTGNRYEQYF	TGTGCCAGTAGTACCGGGACAGGGAACCGCTACGAGCAGTACTTC
TRBV28	TRBJ2-7	.	.	CASSLLGLEQYF	TGTGCCAGCAGTTTATTAGGACTCGAGCAGTACTTC
TRBV19	TRBJ2-3	once	TRBD2	CASSMGPAGDGDTQYF	TGTGCCAGTAGTATGGGGCCAGCGGGGGACGGGGATACGCAGTATTTT
TRBV30	TRBJ1-5	.	TRBD1	CAWSVGQGSQPQHF	TGTGCCTGGAGTGTGGGACAGGGAAGTCAGCCCCAGCATTTT
TRBV9	TRBJ2-7	.	.	CASSPRGSIYEQYF	TGTGCCAGCAGCCCCCGGGGGAGCATATACGAGCAGTACTTC
TRBV3-1/TRBV3-2	TRBJ2-7	.	.	CASSQVIQGGEQYF	TGTGCCAGCAGCCAAGTCATCCAAGGAGGCGAGCAGTACTTC
TRBV18	TRBJ1-1	.	TRBD1	CASSPPDRAFMNTEAFF	TGTGCCAGCTCACCGCCCGACAGGGCTTTCATGAACACTGAAGCTTTCTTT
TRBV7-3	TRBJ2-3	.	TRBD2	CASSLISGGSADTQYF	TGTGCCAGCAGCTTAATTAGCGGGGGATCCGCAGATACGCAGTATTTT
TRBV24-1	TRBJ1-2	.	.	CATSEGWASGGYTF	TGTGCCACCAGTGAGGGGTGGGCCTCAGGGGGCTACACCTTC